This T cell receptor beta chain was retrieved from a study of T cells in Graves' hyperthyroidism and ophthalmopathy. The CDR3 has 15 residues. The V gene's germline CDR1 is SGHVS and CDR2 FQNEAQ. V was clipped by 2 bases and J by 4 bases, with 11 bases between them. Amplification of TCR beta CDR3 regions used RNA as the template. First-round RT-PCR of the TCR CDR3 relied on the HTBI primer set. TCRdb re-derived calls from the multiplex PCR reads in MiXCR, one entry per CDR3 protein. Found here are 360,000 or so distinct CDR3 sequences, under 20% of them singletons; the top ten hold 3.7%. There are many counts of this clonotype. Its target is unknown. No progression to ophthalmopathy during 18 months of follow-up defined stable disease. Uncontrolled infection, other autoimmune disease, pregnancy or lactation barred patients from enrollment. Fresh 10 ml peripheral blood yielded PBMCs. Study results and limitations: Before onset, ophthalmopathy was predicted by the model a median roughly 6.4 months earlier.

The source of this sequence is a woman between 18 and 29 years old with Graves' hyperthyroidism. This chain uses TRBV7-8 with TRBJ2-2; the D gene could be TRBD1 or TRBD2 (6 bases each). The sequencing input was blood. CDR3 amino acids: CASSLRRGRTGELFF. In nucleotides, the CDR3 is TGTGCCAGCAGCTTAAGACGGGGGCGCACCGGGGAGCTGTTTTTT.